This T cell receptor beta chain was obtained from a study of blood T cell repertoires in COVID-19. Germline assignment: CDR1 SGDLS and CDR2 YYNGEE. The CDR3 loop spans 14 amino acids. With 3 bases clipped from V and 3 bases from J, the junction kept 4 bases outside the gene matches. This clone has only one observation. TCRdb's table, derived via immunoSEQ multiplex PCR, lists solely in-frame clones and lacks some. The table includes about 260,000 clones, 65% to 90% detected once. V gene TRBV9 combines with J gene TRBJ1-2; 8 bases line up with TRBD1. The sequence was collected from a young man with active or convalescent COVID-19. The material sequenced was peripheral blood. This chain's CDR3 is CASSGTGLDYGYTF. CDR3 sequence (DNA): TGTGCCAGCAGCGGGACAGGGTTGGACTATGGCTACACCTTC.